These T cell receptor beta chains were read from a single sample in a study of immune characterization of retroperitoneal liposarcoma. TCRdb re-analysed the PCR reads in MiXCR, keeping a single row per CDR3 protein. The table lists some 10,000 distinct CDR3 sequences, approximately 30% of them singletons. The sequenced sample was tumor tissue. Every receptor here comes from a male donor with retroperitoneal liposarcoma. Each CDR3 is given without its conserved first and last residue.

j_call,v_call,cdr3_aa
TRBJ2-3,TRBV25-1,ASSQPGFLTSTDTQY
TRBJ2-3,TRBV7-2,ASSLGGLAGDAQY
.,TRBV12-3/TRBV12-4,ASSFTGTSDEQY
TRBJ2-6,TRBV12-3/TRBV12-4,ASRALPGAFRSGANVLT
TRBJ2-3,TRBV12-3/TRBV12-4,ASSLASGSATQY
TRBJ2-2,TRBV7-7,ASSLAGGLNTGELF
TRBJ2-1,TRBV12-3/TRBV12-4,ASTPSTGIYEQF
TRBJ1-4,TRBV6-6,ATKKWENEKLF
TRBJ2-7,TRBV12-5,ASAWDFSYEQY
TRBJ2-5,TRBV25-1,ASTPEGTYNEQY
.,TRBV11-2,ASSLSGTGSYEQY
TRBJ2-3,TRBV25-1,ASSDSIGGESDTQY
TRBJ1-1,TRBV6-8,ATAGAGKGDTEAF
TRBJ1-3,TRBV7-2,ASSLTPGTGNTIY
TRBJ2-2,TRBV6-1,ASSQGTGELF
TRBJ2-3,TRBV6-1,ASSEASGGATDTQY
.,TRBV6-1,ASSEFVGRGNEQY
TRBJ1-1,TRBV6-1,ASSRFPGHTEAF
TRBJ2-1,TRBV6-5,ASSTSGSYNEQF
TRBJ1-2,TRBV6-1,ASSEGIGQYGYT
.,TRBV12-3/TRBV12-4,ASTAAGETQF
.,TRBV11-1,ASTEDGGPSYNEQY
TRBJ2-3,TRBV6-4,ASSDSRNDCGGDTQY
TRBJ2-3,TRBV7-8,ASSFVGRGTSDTQY
TRBJ2-1,TRBV7-8,ASRMYTSGRIYEQF
.,TRBV12-3/TRBV12-4,ASSLGEVQEQY
TRBJ1-1,TRBV6-2/TRBV6-3,ASSLKENTEAF
TRBJ2-1,TRBV7-2,ASSLIGVPYEQF
TRBJ1-1,TRBV6-6,ASTEADGHTEAF
TRBJ2-1,TRBV7-8,ASSFPRAEQF
TRBJ2-1,TRBV7-8,ASSLSLAYEQF
TRBJ2-2,TRBV12-3/TRBV12-4,ASSLAFFRAPGELF
TRBJ2-1,TRBV6-6,ASSYSTYRKNEQF
TRBJ2-1,TRBV6-1,ASSEFVGGNQGNEQF
TRBJ2-1,TRBV7-6,ASSLGRTGSSKNIQF
TRBJ2-7,TRBV7-2,ASSIQGESDEQY
TRBJ2-2,TRBV6-1,ATRRGRLGTGELF
TRBJ1-5,TRBV7-2,ASSPNRSNQPQH
TRBJ1-2,TRBV6-1,ASSPGAWGYT
TRBJ2-5,TRBV6-1,ASSALQGLRETQY
TRBJ1-5,TRBV7-2,ASSLARGPQPQH
TRBJ2-3,TRBV25-1,ASTAGDTQY
TRBJ1-4,TRBV12-3/TRBV12-4,ASSLGTEGREKLF
.,TRBV7-2,ASSPLYGAYNEQY
TRBJ2-1,TRBV28,ASPRQGVGEQF
TRBJ1-3,TRBV12-3/TRBV12-4,ASSLDSRGHTIY
TRBJ2-5,TRBV6-6,ASSYGTGIQETQY
TRBJ1-2,TRBV6-1,ASSERYGSATYYGYT
TRBJ2-3,TRBV27,ASSPRRGGGTDTQY
TRBJ2-1,TRBV12-3/TRBV12-4,ASSFKGQGKETQF